This TCR beta chain was obtained from a study of shared clonotypes between healthy human individuals. Study summary: The people who gave samples were a couple of women and a few men aged 18 to 49. Study-wide results and limits: At large depth, rarefaction still showed sorted-subset sequencing to be incomplete.

A remark on this clone: Its antigen is unidentified.

V shed 5 bases, J shed 4 bases, and the junction held 9 bases outside the gene matches. The CDR3 spans 17 residues. In germline, CDR1 is SNHLY, CDR2 FYNNEI. Libraries were prepared by immunoSEQ multiplex PCR; TCRdb keeps only in-frame clonotypes and omits some of them. The sample includes about 980,000 clones, less than 85% of them seen just once. The chain employs TRBV2 and TRBJ2-3, with 13 bases identical to TRBD2. Material for sequencing was memory CD4+ T cells sorted from blood. The subset: CD45RA-negative fraction. The clonotype originates from a young man in good health. This chain's CDR3 is CASSPRTSGSRADTQYF. Here the CDR3 DNA reads TGTGCCAGCAGTCCTCGGACTAGCGGGAGTAGGGCAGATACGCAGTATTTT.